This entry describes one TCR beta chain. J gave up 12 bases and V 4 bases, and 11 bases lay outside the gene matches. Germline CDR1 and CDR2: LGHDT and YNNKEL (reference sequence). The CDR3 spans 14 residues. Everyone who took part was 18 to 89 years old, and they came from some 23 US areas. Recovery meant two consecutive negative NP/OP PCR tests, professional clearance, or resolved symptoms. The data are from a study of blood T cell repertoires in COVID-19. The table came from immunoSEQ multiplex PCR; TCRdb's copy has only in-frame clones and leaves some out. The sample holds roughly 370,000 clones, approximately 87% seen once.

The sequence derives from a woman between 50 and 59 years old who had recovered from COVID-19. What was sequenced was PBMCs or T cells enriched from blood (not recorded which). The genes are TRBV3-1 (or the pseudogene TRBV3-2) and TRBJ1-4; 7 bases map to TRBD1. DNA of the CDR3: TGTGCCAGCAGCCGATCGGGACAGCGACGCGAACTGTTTTTT. This gives the protein CASSRSGQRRELFF.